Below are 10 T cell receptor beta chains sequenced from a single sample in a study of cytomegalovirus exposure and HLA in healthy donors. Produced via immunoSEQ multiplex PCR; TCRdb's table is partial and in-frame only. Here the sample spans tens of thousands of clones, around 94% being singletons. The sequenced material came from PBMCs. The receptors derive from a woman in her late teens or twenties in good health and CMV-seropositive.

The rearrangement links TRBV29-1 to TRBJ2-2, with 7 positions matching TRBD2. This CDR3 has 14 amino acids. V dropped 6 bases and J dropped 4; count of bases not matched to a gene: 8. The germline gives CDR1 SQVTM, CDR2 ANQGSEA. The CDR3 spells CSVRTRSATGELFF. CDR3 coding DNA: TGCAGCGTCAGGACTAGATCAGCCACCGGGGAGCTGTTTTTT.

The V call is TRBV7-9, the J call TRBJ1-4; D is possibly TRBD1 (6 bases). Trimming removed 5 bases at V and 0 bases at J, with 13 bases between. CDR1 is SEHNR, CDR2 FQNEAQ, per germline (reference sequence). The length of the CDR3 is 16 residues. The CDR3 nucleotides read TGTGCCAGCAGCCCCCAGGGGATTTCAACTAATGAAAAACTGTTTTTT. This gives the protein CASSPQGISTNEKLFF.

The rearrangement links TRBV5-1 to TRBJ2-7, with 9 bases lining up with TRBD1. Looked up from germline, CDR1 is SGHRS and CDR2 is YFSETQ. V lost 3 bases to trimming and J lost 2 bases; unmatched junction nucleotides: 3. CDR3 length: 14 amino acids. The CDR3 region is CASSSGTGTYEQYF. The CDR3 DNA reads TGCGCCAGCAGCTCGGGGACAGGGACCTACGAGCAGTACTTC.

The V call is TRBV7-8, the J call TRBJ2-5; a weak D match, TRBD2 (5 bases). The CDR3 length is 16 residues. Per germline, CDR1 SGHVS and CDR2 FQNEAQ. The V end was cut by 1 base, the J end by 3 bases, with 15 bases between. The CDR3 reads CASSLEGGGLEETQYF. The CDR3 coding sequence is TGTGCCAGCAGCTTAGAGGGCGGAGGCTTAGAAGAGACCCAGTACTTC.

The V call is TRBV11-2, the J call TRBJ2-3; TRBD2 is a possible D gene (5 bases). The V gene's germline CDR1 is SGHAT and CDR2 FQNNGV. This CDR3 has 16 residues. The V end was cut by 1 base, the J end by 6 bases, with 17 bases between. The CDR3: CASSLVGRGDRDTQYF. DNA for the CDR3: TGTGCCAGCAGCTTAGTGGGTCGGGGAGACCGCGATACGCAGTATTTT.

The chain links TRBV19 to TRBJ2-3; D is possibly TRBD2 (6 bases). The V gene's germline CDR1 is LNHDA and CDR2 SQIVND (reference sequence). Trimming took off 4 bases at V and 2 bases at J, with 22 bases between the two ends. The CDR3 has 18 residues. The CDR3 spells CASSNHYRFSGSTDTQYF. The CDR3 DNA follows: TGTGCCAGTAGTAACCACTACCGATTTAGCGGCTCCACAGATACGCAGTATTTT.

The chain couples TRBV29-1 to TRBJ2-7; 9 bases match TRBD1. CDR1 is SQVTM, CDR2 ANQGSEA, per germline. The CDR3 sequence is 14 residues long. Losses at the gene ends were 1 base for V and 5 bases for J; bases not matched to a gene: 6. The CDR3 DNA is TGCAGCGTTGAAGGTCCCGGGACAGGGAACGAGCAGTACTTC. This codes for CSVEGPGTGNEQYF.

V gene TRBV30 combines with J gene TRBJ1-1; D is uncertain. Germline V gene data show CDR1 as GTSNPN and CDR2 as SVGIG (reference sequence). The CDR3 has 12 amino acids. V was clipped by 4 bases and J by 2 bases, with 8 bases between them. CDR3: CAWNGGNTEAFF. CDR3 coding DNA: TGTGCCTGGAACGGAGGTAACACTGAAGCTTTCTTT.

Here the CDR3 DNA reads TGTGCCAGCAGTGCCTCGGGATCTTATGGCTACACCTTC. Translated: CASSASGSYGYTF. The chain couples TRBV9 to TRBJ1-2; D is unresolved. Germline values: CDR1 SGDLS, CDR2 YYNGEE. This CDR3 is 13 amino acids long. V lost 5 bases, J lost 5 bases, and 13 bases lay in between.

The chain couples TRBV5-4 to TRBJ2-3; 7 bases align to TRBD1. The CDR3 spans 18 residues. Trimming removed 0 bases from V and 5 bases from J; junction bases left unmatched: 15. The germline V gene encodes CDR1 SGHNT and CDR2 YYREEE (reference sequence). The CDR3 DNA reads TGTGCCAGCAGCTTGGCCCGATACAAGGGATCAGGGGGAGATACGCAGTATTTT. Encoded protein: CASSLARYKGSGGDTQYF. Complete variable domain (other parts from reference TRBV5-4 and TRBJ2-3): ETGVTQSPTHLIKTRGQQVTLRCSSQSGHNTVSWYQQALGQGPQFIFQYYREEENGRGNFPPRFSGLQFPNYSSELNVNALELDDSALYLCASSLARYKGSGGDTQYFGPGTRLTVL.